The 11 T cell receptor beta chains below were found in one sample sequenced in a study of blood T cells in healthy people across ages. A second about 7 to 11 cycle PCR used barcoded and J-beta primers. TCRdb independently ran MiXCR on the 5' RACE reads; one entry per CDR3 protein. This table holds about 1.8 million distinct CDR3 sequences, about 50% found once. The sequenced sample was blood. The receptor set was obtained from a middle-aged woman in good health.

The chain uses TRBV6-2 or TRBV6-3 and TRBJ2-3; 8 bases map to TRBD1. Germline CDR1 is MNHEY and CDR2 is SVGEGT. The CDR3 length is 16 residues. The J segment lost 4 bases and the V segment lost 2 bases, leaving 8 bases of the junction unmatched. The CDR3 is CASSYEGQGPPDTQYF. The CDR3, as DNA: TGTGCCAGCAGTTACGAAGGACAGGGTCCCCCAGATACGCAGTATTTT.

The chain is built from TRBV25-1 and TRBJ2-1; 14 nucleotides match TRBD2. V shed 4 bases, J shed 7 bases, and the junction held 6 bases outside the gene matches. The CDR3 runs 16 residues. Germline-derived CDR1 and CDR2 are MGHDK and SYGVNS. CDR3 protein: CASSARLAGGQNEQFF. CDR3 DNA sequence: TGTGCCAGCAGTGCCAGACTAGCGGGGGGGCAGAATGAGCAGTTCTTC. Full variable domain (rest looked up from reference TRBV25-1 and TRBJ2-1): EADIYQTPRYLVIGTGKKITLECSQTMGHDKMYWYQQDPGMELHLIHYSYGVNSTEKGDLSSESTVSRIRTEHFPLTLESARPSHTSQYLCASSARLAGGQNEQFFGPGTRLTVL.

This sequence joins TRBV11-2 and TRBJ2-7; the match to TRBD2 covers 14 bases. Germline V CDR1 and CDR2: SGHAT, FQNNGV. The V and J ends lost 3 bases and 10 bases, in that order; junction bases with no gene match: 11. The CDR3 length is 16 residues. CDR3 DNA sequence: TGTGCCAGCAGCTTCGGACTAGCGGGGGGCCAAGAGATCCAGTACTTC. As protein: CASSFGLAGGQEIQYF.

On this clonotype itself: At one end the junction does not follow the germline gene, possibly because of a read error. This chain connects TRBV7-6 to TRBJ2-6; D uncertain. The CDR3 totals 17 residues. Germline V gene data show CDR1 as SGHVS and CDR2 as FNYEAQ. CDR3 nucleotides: TGTACCAGCAGCTTAAGGCAGCGTCGCACTGGGGCCAACGTCCTGACTTTC. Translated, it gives CTSSLRQRRTGANVLTF.

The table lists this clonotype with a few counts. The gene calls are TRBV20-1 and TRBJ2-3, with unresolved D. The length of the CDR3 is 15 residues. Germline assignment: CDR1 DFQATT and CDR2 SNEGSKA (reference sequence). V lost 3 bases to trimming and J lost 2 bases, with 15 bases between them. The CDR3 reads CSASRRLDFTDTQYF. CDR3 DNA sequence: TGCAGTGCTAGTCGCCGACTCGACTTCACAGATACGCAGTATTTT.

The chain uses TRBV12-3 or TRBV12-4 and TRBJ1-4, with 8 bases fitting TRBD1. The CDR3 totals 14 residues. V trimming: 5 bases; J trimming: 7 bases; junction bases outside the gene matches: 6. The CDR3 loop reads CASSRQGTSEKLFF. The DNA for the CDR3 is TGTGCCAGCAGTCGACAGGGGACGAGTGAAAAACTGTTTTTT.

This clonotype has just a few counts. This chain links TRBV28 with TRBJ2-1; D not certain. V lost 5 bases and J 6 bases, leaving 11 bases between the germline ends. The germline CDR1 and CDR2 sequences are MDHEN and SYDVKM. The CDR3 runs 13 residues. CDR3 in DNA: TGTGCCAGCAGTAACCGACCGGGCAATGAGCAGTTCTTC. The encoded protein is CASSNRPGNEQFF.

Here the CDR3 reads CASSYSASPQEEETQYF. The CDR3 DNA reads as TGTGCCAGCAGTTACTCAGCTTCGCCCCAAGAGGAAGAGACCCAGTACTTC. The chain joins TRBV6-5 to TRBJ2-5, with unresolved D. The CDR3 runs to 17 residues. V was trimmed by 0 bases and J by 3 bases, leaving 17 bases between them. The germline CDR1 and CDR2 sequences are MNHEY and SVGAGI.

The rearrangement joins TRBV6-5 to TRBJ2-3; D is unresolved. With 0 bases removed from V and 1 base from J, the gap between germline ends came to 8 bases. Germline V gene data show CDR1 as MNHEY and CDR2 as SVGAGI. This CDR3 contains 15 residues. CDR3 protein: CASSYSGIGTDTQYF. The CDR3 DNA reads TGTGCCAGCAGTTACTCGGGCATAGGCACAGATACGCAGTATTTT.

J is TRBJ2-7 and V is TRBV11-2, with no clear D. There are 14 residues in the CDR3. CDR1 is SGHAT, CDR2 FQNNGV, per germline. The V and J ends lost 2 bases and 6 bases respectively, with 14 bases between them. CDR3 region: CASSLYGLTSEQYF. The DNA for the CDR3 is TGTGCCAGCAGCTTATACGGGCTTACATCCGAGCAGTACTTC.

The CDR3 spells CASSRDWGYGYTF. CDR3 sequence (DNA): TGCGCCAGCAGCAGAGATTGGGGCTATGGCTACACCTTC. The chain employs TRBV5-1 and TRBJ1-2; D not certain. Germline lookup yields CDR1 SGHRS and CDR2 YFSETQ. Trimming shortened V by 4 bases and J by 4 bases, and 11 bases separated the two germline ends. The CDR3 extends over 13 amino acids.